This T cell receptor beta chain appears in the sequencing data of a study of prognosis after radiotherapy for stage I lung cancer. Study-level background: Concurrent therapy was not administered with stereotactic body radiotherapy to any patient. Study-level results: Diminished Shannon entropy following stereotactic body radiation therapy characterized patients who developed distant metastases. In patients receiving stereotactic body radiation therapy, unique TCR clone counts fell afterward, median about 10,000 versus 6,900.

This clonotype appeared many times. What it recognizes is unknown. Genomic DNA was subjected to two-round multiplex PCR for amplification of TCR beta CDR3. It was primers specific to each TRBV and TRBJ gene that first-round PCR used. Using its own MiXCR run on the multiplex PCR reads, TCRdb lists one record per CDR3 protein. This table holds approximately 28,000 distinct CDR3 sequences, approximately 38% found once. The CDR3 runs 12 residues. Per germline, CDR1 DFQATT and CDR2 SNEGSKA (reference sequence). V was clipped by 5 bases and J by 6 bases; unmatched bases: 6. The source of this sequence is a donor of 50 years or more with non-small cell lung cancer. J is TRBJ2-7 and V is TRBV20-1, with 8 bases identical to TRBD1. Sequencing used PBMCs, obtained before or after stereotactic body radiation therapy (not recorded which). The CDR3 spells CSAPDRGLEQYF. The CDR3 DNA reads TGCAGTGCTCCAGACAGGGGCCTCGAGCAGTACTTC.